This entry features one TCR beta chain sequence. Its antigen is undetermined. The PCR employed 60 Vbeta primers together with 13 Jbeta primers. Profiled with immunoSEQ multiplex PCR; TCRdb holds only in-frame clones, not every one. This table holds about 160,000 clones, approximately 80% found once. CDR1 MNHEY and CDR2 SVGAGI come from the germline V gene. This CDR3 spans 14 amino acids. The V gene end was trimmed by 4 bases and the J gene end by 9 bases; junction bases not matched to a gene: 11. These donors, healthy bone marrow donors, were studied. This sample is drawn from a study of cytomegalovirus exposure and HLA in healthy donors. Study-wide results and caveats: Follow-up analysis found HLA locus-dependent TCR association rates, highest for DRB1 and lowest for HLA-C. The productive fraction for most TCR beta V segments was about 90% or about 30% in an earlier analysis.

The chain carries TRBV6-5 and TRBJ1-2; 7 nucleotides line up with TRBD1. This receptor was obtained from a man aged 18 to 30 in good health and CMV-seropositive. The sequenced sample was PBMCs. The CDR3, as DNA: TGTGCCAGCAGTTCCACAGGGGCTTTATATCGCTACACCTTC. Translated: CASSSTGALYRYTF.